The next 5 T cell receptor beta chains were all read from a single sample in a study of blood T cells in healthy people across ages. With a J-beta primer mix and a sample-barcoded 5' primer, a second PCR ran roughly 6 to 11 cycles. TCRdb processed the 5' RACE reads anew with MiXCR; each CDR3 protein has one entry. This sample yields 800,000 to 950,000 distinct CDR3 sequences, of which roughly 34% are seen a single time; 10% to 15% belongs to the top ten. The sample taken for sequencing was blood. The receptors originated from a man in his late teens or twenties in good health.

This clonotype was recorded many times. The chain uses TRBV12-3 or TRBV12-4 and TRBJ2-4; no firm D call. Trimming left V 6 bases short and J 0 bases short, with 15 bases between. The CDR3 has 16 amino acids. The CDR3 region is CASSPSSVPAKNIQYF. CDR3 in DNA: TGTGCCAGCAGCCCGTCGAGCGTCCCAGCCAAAAACATTCAGTACTTC.

The chain carries TRBV12-3 or TRBV12-4 and TRBJ2-3; D could derive from TRBD1 or TRBD2 (5 bases each). V was cut by 0 bases and J by 13 bases, with 14 bases left in between. This CDR3 region has 13 residues. The CDR3 DNA reads as TGTGCCAGCAGTTTAGCCCCCGGGACGGCGAAGTATTTT. It yields the protein CASSLAPGTAKYF.

With respect to this clonotype: One end of the junction does not line up with germline, which may come from a read error. The J gene is TRBJ2-7, the V gene TRBV20-1, with 8 bases that match TRBD1. Germline CDR1 reads DFQATT; CDR2 reads SNEGSKA (reference sequence). This CDR3 region has 13 residues. DNA of the CDR3: TGCAGTGCCAGAGACAGGGGAGATCACGAGCAGTACTTC. Amino acids: CSARDRGDHEQYF.

This rearrangement joins TRBV5-6 to TRBJ2-1, with TRBD1 identical over 10 bases. The junction had 5 bases not matched to a gene; V was cut back by 4 bases and J by 7 bases. This CDR3 contains 14 residues. The V gene's germline CDR1 is SGHDT and CDR2 YYEEEE. The CDR3 DNA follows: TGTGCCAGCAGCGAACAGGGACAGGGGAATGAGCAGTTCTTC. This codes for CASSEQGQGNEQFF.

This clonotype was found many times. This sequence joins TRBV9 and TRBJ2-1; D not resolved. The CDR3 loop spans 11 amino acids. The germline V and J ends were trimmed by 3 bases and 7 bases, with 5 bases remaining between them. Germline CDR1 reads SGDLS; CDR2 reads YYNGEE. As DNA, the CDR3 is TGTGCCAGCAGCGCCTTGAATGAGCAGTTCTTC. Translation gives CASSALNEQFF.